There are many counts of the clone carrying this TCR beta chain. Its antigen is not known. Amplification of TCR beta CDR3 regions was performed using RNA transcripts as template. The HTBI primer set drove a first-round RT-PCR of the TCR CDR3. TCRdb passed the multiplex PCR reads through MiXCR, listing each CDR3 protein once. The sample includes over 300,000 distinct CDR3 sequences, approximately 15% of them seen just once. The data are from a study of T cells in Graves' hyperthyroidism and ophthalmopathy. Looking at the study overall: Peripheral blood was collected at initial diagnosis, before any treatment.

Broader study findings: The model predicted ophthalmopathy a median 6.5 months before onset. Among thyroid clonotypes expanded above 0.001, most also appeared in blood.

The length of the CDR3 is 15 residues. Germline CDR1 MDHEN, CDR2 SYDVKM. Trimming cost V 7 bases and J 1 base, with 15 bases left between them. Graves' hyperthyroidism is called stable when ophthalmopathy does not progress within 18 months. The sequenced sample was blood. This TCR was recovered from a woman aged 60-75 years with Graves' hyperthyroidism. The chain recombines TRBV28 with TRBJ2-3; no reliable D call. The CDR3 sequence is CASINVPDGTDTQYF. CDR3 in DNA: TGTGCCAGCATCAACGTACCAGATGGCACAGATACGCAGTATTTT.